This T cell receptor (beta chain) emerged from a study of blood T cell repertoires in COVID-19. Turning to the study itself: From T cells, B-cell-depleted T cells, or PBMCs came the material, which was cDNA or gDNA.

This CDR3 region has 16 residues. Trimming left V 0 bases short and J 5 bases short, with 14 bases between. CDR1 LGHNA and CDR2 YSLEER come from the germline V gene. Source study methods: Reference gene primers were amplified, and this amplification served to estimate nucleated cell counts. Method: immunoSEQ multiplex PCR; TCRdb's copy keeps in-frame clones and lacks some. V and J calls and clone size follow that table, whereas D and trimming were derived from the DNA. Among a few hundred thousand clones listed, over 80% were seen once. Enrolled during active infection, Seattle patients were then followed longitudinally.

The sample taken for sequencing was peripheral blood. The receptor was isolated from a woman aged 70-85 years with COVID-19, enrolled during active disease. V gene TRBV4-3 combines with J gene TRBJ1-5; D gene unclear. This CDR3 is CASSQDRGRKDQPQHF. The CDR3 DNA reads as TGCGCCAGCAGCCAAGATCGGGGTCGGAAGGATCAGCCCCAGCATTTT.